Presented here are 6 T cell receptor beta chains from one specimen sequenced in a study of control samples from healthy donors and cancer patients. The assay was immunoSEQ multiplex PCR, and TCRdb's table has in-frame clones only and misses some. The data show around 110,000 clones, with 88% seen just once and over 2% held by the top ten. The sequencing sample was made of blood. The receptors come from a woman in her sixties or seventies in good health.

The rearrangement uses TRBV5-1 and TRBJ2-1; unclear D gene. V was shortened by 0 bases and J by 4 bases, with 11 bases between the two germline ends. The V gene's germline CDR1 is SGHRS and CDR2 YFSETQ. The CDR3 extends over 15 amino acids. The CDR3 sequence is CASSLESTQYNEQFF. For the CDR3, the DNA is TGCGCCAGCAGCTTGGAATCTACACAATACAATGAGCAGTTCTTC.

The chain carries TRBV14 and TRBJ2-3; D unclear. Deletions cut 5 bases from V and 2 bases from J, with 8 bases between. The CDR3 is 13 amino acids. Germline-derived CDR1 and CDR2 are SGHDN and FVKESK. The CDR3 nucleotides are TGTGCCAGCAGCGCCAGCGTCACAGATACGCAGTATTTT. It codes for CASSASVTDTQYF.

The V gene is TRBV6-2 or TRBV6-3, the J gene TRBJ2-1, with TRBD2 identical over 15 bases. CDR1 and CDR2 (germline): MNHEY, SVGEGT. The CDR3 is 19 residues long. V was pared by 4 bases and J by 8 bases, with 15 bases of the junction left unmatched. This CDR3 is CASSSSGLAGGWSDYEQFF. In nucleotides, the CDR3 is TGTGCCAGCAGTTCCTCCGGACTAGCGGGGGGGTGGTCTGACTATGAGCAGTTCTTC.

The chain recombines TRBV7-2 with TRBJ2-5; tentative D call: TRBD2 (5 bases). Germline CDR1 reads SGHTA; CDR2 reads FQGNSA. This CDR3 region has 15 residues. V gave up 5 bases and J gave up 3 bases, with 16 bases separating them. The CDR3 spells CASSPPGEPKETQYF. Here the CDR3 DNA reads TGTGCCAGCAGCCCCCCCGGGGAGCCTAAAGAGACCCAGTACTTC.

The rearrangement uses TRBV7-2 and TRBJ1-6; 7 nucleotides match TRBD1. J lost 8 bases, V lost 8 bases, and 6 bases had no gene match. The CDR3 extends over 13 amino acids. Germline CDR1 and CDR2: SGHTA and FQGNSA. CDR3 nucleotides: TGTGCCAGCGCGGGACAGAAACATTCACCCCTCCACTTT. It is translated as CASAGQKHSPLHF.

This chain connects TRBV5-1 to TRBJ1-1, with D uncertain. V shed 0 bases and J shed 11 bases, with 20 bases lying between them. Germline V gene lookup returns CDR1 SGHRS and CDR2 YFSETQ. The CDR3 extends over 15 amino acids. Here the CDR3 reads CASSLATQLIDGAFF. In DNA, the CDR3 is TGCGCCAGCAGCTTGGCCACCCAACTAATCGATGGGGCTTTCTTT.